This TCR beta chain emerged from a study of cytomegalovirus exposure and HLA in healthy donors. General study points: The study designated fewer than 200 TCR beta chains cytomegalovirus-associated. Most likely, a cluster of highly shared sequence variants arose as a sequencing artifact.

Primers: 60 Vbeta forward and 13 Jbeta reverse. The authors' processing: Later reanalysis found roughly 80 million unique TCR beta chains, 10 million to 12 million of them shared. Assay: immunoSEQ multiplex PCR; the TCRdb copy retains only in-frame clones and omits some. V, J and clone size are those of that table, while D and trimming were read from the DNA. The sample yields approximately 120,000 clones, of which the top ten take up roughly 2.7%. A note on this clone: Its specificity is not known.

The CDR3 extends over 18 amino acids. In germline, CDR1 is MNHEY, CDR2 SMNVEV (reference sequence). V trimming: 3 bases; J trimming: 0 bases; junction bases outside the gene matches: 7. The receptor comes from a young man in good health and CMV-seronegative. This chain connects TRBV27 to TRBJ2-7; 14 bases align to TRBD2. Input material: PBMCs. In DNA form, the CDR3 reads TGTGCCAGCAGTTTTCTTCCAGGGACTAGCGGGAGCTCCTACGAGCAGTACTTC. This encodes CASSFLPGTSGSSYEQYF.